The TCR beta chain under discussion was sequenced for a study of identical twins. Study-wide findings and caveats: The same donors were not followed; conclusions instead depended on cross-sectional statistical analysis. Within twin pairs, the out-of-frame alpha sequences they shared showed excess low generation probability.

Template switching (which added a universal primer site) was used, and cDNA carried unique molecular identifiers. In TCRdb, the 5' RACE reads were re-called with MiXCR into one record per CDR3 protein. The sample includes more than 1.5 million distinct CDR3 sequences, less than 40% of them seen just once. Comments on this clonotype: The antigen remains undetermined.

Healthy Caucasians made up all donors. This clonotype was sampled from a newborn girl in good health. The sample consisted of cord blood.

This CDR3 reads CATSDLAGLITGELFF. CDR3 nucleotide sequence: TGTGCCACCAGTGATTTGGCAGGGCTGATCACCGGGGAGCTGTTTTTT. V is TRBV24-1 and J is TRBJ2-2; tentatively, D is TRBD1 (5 bases). Germline CDR1 and CDR2: KGHDR and SFDVKD. The CDR3 runs to 16 residues. V dropped 0 bases and J dropped 4 bases, with 11 bases sitting between them.